Described below is a single T cell receptor beta chain sequence and its context. Its antigen remains unknown. TCRdb keeps only in-frame clones here, not all; method: immunoSEQ multiplex PCR. The sample lists about 100,000 clones; just under 95% were seen once. Per the germline V gene, CDR1 is MDHEN and CDR2 is SYDVKM. The ends were cut back, 1 base at V and 4 bases at J, with 11 bases in the middle. This CDR3 contains 14 residues. The data were taken from a study of siplizumab effects on memory and regulatory T cells. Overall study results and limits: Siplizumab led to significantly less abundant alloreactive sequences that could be traced back to unstimulated CD4+ memory cells. Naive T cells looked more diverse than memory cells, and they looked like major contributors to the alloresponse. Solely a minor proportion of alloreactive clones could be assigned to unstimulated subsets.

The chain links TRBV28 to TRBJ2-7, with D possibly being TRBD2 (6 bases). The TCR comes from a human donor in good health. The source material was non-Treg CD4+ T cells sorted from blood. The CDR3: CASSLYYRGYEQYF. The DNA for the CDR3 is TGTGCCAGCAGTTTATACTATCGGGGGTACGAGCAGTACTTC.